The clone carrying this T cell receptor beta chain was counted only a few times. Its cognate antigen is unknown. The data belong to a study of T cell repertoires in cytomegalovirus infection. Study information: In public TCR beta signatures, there were indications of both CMV infection and matching HLA type.

MiXCR, applied by TCRdb to the reads, yields one record per CDR3 protein. The table shows about 280,000 distinct CDR3 sequences, with approximately 22% occurring only once. V lost 4 bases, J lost 1 base, and 8 bases stayed unmatched. CDR1 MNHEY and CDR2 SVGAGI come from the germline V gene. There are 17 residues in the CDR3. This chain connects TRBV6-5 to TRBJ2-3; 10 positions agree with TRBD2. Sequencing was performed on cultured PBMCs, taken from culture after CMV antigen stimulation. This TCR came from a human donor in good health (CMV status not recorded). Some clones in this sample may be carry-over from other donors' samples. Here the CDR3 reads CASSSYGGTSGTDTQYF. For the CDR3, the DNA is TGTGCCAGCAGTTCTTACGGGGGGACTAGCGGCACAGATACGCAGTATTTT.